The clone carrying this T cell receptor beta chain was counted only a few times. What it binds is not known. The CDR3 sequence is 16 residues long. The J segment lost 6 bases and the V segment lost 0 bases, leaving 8 bases of the junction unmatched. CDR1 is LGHNA, CDR2 YNFKEQ, per germline. This entry is derived from a study of post-analysis software for immune sequencing data. The overall study: Relapsing-remitting, secondary progressive and progressive-relapsing forms made up the multiple sclerosis disease courses.

Broader study findings: F measure clustering grouped samples strongly by preparation batch. Compared with controls, patients had more of about 5 TRBV segments, including TRBV5-6, TRBV5-1 and TRBV20-1.

Incorporated into the TCR beta cDNA libraries were unique molecular identifiers, which served to reduce PCR and sequencing biases. The yield from around 1 to 10 million T cells was approximately 500,000 cDNA molecules in total. Each CDR3 protein gets one entry after TCRdb re-called the PCR reads with MiXCR. This table has about 620,000 distinct CDR3 sequences, 40% to 50% appearing once. V gene TRBV4-2 combines with J gene TRBJ2-7, with 10 bases fitting TRBD2. Sequenced material: blood. This TCR came from a girl aged 5-17 years with multiple sclerosis. Here the CDR3 reads CASSQDSSGGGVEQYF. CDR3 coding DNA: TGTGCCAGCAGCCAAGATTCTAGCGGGGGCGGGGTCGAGCAGTACTTC.